These 20 T cell receptor beta chains were sequenced from one sample in a study of blood T cell repertoires in COVID-19. Measured with immunoSEQ multiplex PCR; TCRdb has only the in-frame clones, and not every one. There are roughly 100,000 clones in the sample; 80% to 95% occur only once, and 4.2% lies in the top ten. The sample was peripheral blood. The receptors originated from a man younger than 35 with acute or convalescent COVID-19.

J is TRBJ2-1 and V is TRBV4-1, with D possibly matching TRBD1 (6 bases). CDR3 length: 17 residues. The germline gives CDR1 MGHRA, CDR2 YSYEKL. V was trimmed by 2 bases and J by 3 bases, leaving 17 bases between them. CDR3 in amino acids: CASSQPFDRNNYNEQFF. CDR3 DNA: TGCGCCAGCAGCCAACCTTTCGACAGGAATAACTACAATGAGCAGTTCTTC.

The gene calls are TRBV7-8 and TRBJ1-4; D is uncertain. The V end lost 5 bases, the J end lost 8 bases, and 18 bases lay between the germline ends. Germline V gene data show CDR1 as SGHVS and CDR2 as FQNEAQ. The CDR3 sequence is 15 residues long. CDR3 residues: CASSPRLAAPEKLFF. The CDR3 DNA follows: TGTGCCAGCAGCCCCCGACTGGCAGCCCCCGAAAAACTGTTTTTT.

This clone turned up a few times. The chain uses TRBV6-5 and TRBJ1-1; possible D gene TRBD1, 6 bases. The CDR3 has 14 amino acids. Germline V gene data show CDR1 as MNHEY and CDR2 as SVGAGI. V gave up 3 bases and J gave up 1 base, with 9 bases separating them. In DNA form, the CDR3 reads TGTGCCAGCAGTTATCGACAGGCGAACACTGAAGCTTTCTTT. This codes for CASSYRQANTEAFF.

This chain uses TRBV7-9 with TRBJ2-7; 11 nucleotides line up with TRBD2. The length of the CDR3 is 17 residues. CDR1 and CDR2 from the germline V gene are SEHNR and FQNEAQ (reference sequence). Germline trimming cut 3 bases from V and 4 bases from J; bases unmatched to any gene: 11. The DNA for the CDR3 is TGTGCCAGCAGCTTCCTAGCGGGGGGAATCCTGGCGTACGAGCAGTACTTC. Its protein product is CASSFLAGGILAYEQYF. Full variable domain (remainder filled in from reference TRBV7-9 and TRBJ2-7): DTGVSQNPRHKITKRGQNVTFRCDPISEHNRLYWYRQTLGQGPEFLTYFQNEAQLEKSRLLSDRFSAERPKGSFSTLEIQRTEQGDSAMYLCASSFLAGGILAYEQYFGPGTRLTVT.

V usage is TRBV5-4 and J usage is TRBJ1-6; 12 nucleotides match TRBD1. The CDR3 is 16 residues long. Germline V gives CDR1 SGHNT, CDR2 YYREEE (reference sequence). Losses at the gene ends were 9 bases for V and 9 bases for J; bases not matched to a gene: 13. In nucleotides, the CDR3 is TGTGCCACCTCCGGGACAGGGGGCATTCCAGGTTCACCCCTCCACTTT. Protein: CATSGTGGIPGSPLHF.

The chain couples TRBV15 to TRBJ1-3; D gene ambiguous. Trimming cost V 2 bases and J 0 bases, with 5 bases left between them. Germline V gene sequence: CDR1 LNHNV, CDR2 YYDKDF (reference sequence). The CDR3 totals 14 residues. The CDR3 loop reads CATSRYNSGNTIYF. The CDR3 nucleotides are TGTGCCACCAGCAGATACAACTCTGGAAACACCATATATTTT.

The J gene is TRBJ1-2, the V gene TRBV29-1; D uncertain. Trimming cost V 7 bases and J 6 bases, with 12 bases left between them. The CDR3 sequence is 11 residues long. CDR1 and CDR2 (germline): SQVTM, ANQGSEA. The DNA of the CDR3 is TGCAGCGCCGTGTGGCAAAATGGCTACACCTTC. Its protein is CSAVWQNGYTF.

The chain links TRBV5-6 to TRBJ1-6; 8 bases line up with TRBD1. Germline V gives CDR1 SGHDT, CDR2 YYEEEE. The length of the CDR3 is 14 residues. The J segment lost 10 bases and the V segment lost 4 bases, leaving 7 bases of the junction unmatched. The CDR3, as DNA: TGTGCCAGCAGCCTCAGACAGGGGTACTCACCCCTCCACTTT. It codes for CASSLRQGYSPLHF.

The rearrangement links TRBV3-1 (or the pseudogene TRBV3-2) to TRBJ1-6; the D is unclear. CDR3 size: 12 residues. V was clipped by 1 base and J by 13 bases, with 8 bases between them. From germline, CDR1 is LGHDT and CDR2 YNNKEL (reference sequence). The CDR3, as DNA: TGTGCCAGCAGCCAAGTAAATCTGCCCCTCCACTTT. It is translated as CASSQVNLPLHF.

The chain employs TRBV7-2 and TRBJ2-5; 7 bases are a match to TRBD2. V dropped 2 bases and J dropped 2; count of bases not matched to a gene: 8. Looked up from germline, CDR1 is SGHTA and CDR2 is FQGNSA. The CDR3 sequence is 16 residues long. CDR3: CASSLLGGSLQETQYF. The CDR3 DNA reads as TGTGCCAGCAGCTTACTCGGGGGGAGTTTGCAAGAGACCCAGTACTTC.

This sequence joins TRBV2 and TRBJ2-1; D gene unclear. V was cut by 4 bases and J by 4 bases, with 8 bases left in between. CDR3 length equals 13 residues. In germline, CDR1 is SNHLY, CDR2 FYNNEI. Here the CDR3 reads CASSVNVYNEQFF. The DNA of the CDR3 is TGTGCCAGCAGTGTAAATGTGTACAATGAGCAGTTCTTC. Together with reference TRBV2 and TRBJ2-1, the CDR3 gives the full variable domain: EPEVTQTPSHQVTQMGQEVILRCVPISNHLYFYWYRQILGQKVEFLVSFYNNEISEKSEIFDDQFSVERPDGSNFTLKIRSTKLEDSAMYFCASSVNVYNEQFFGPGTRLTVL.

CDR3 DNA sequence: TGCGCCAGCAGCTTGCAAGGGACAGGGTCATGGACTGAAGCTTTCTTT. Translating it yields CASSLQGTGSWTEAFF. The chain employs TRBV5-1 and TRBJ1-1, with TRBD1 identical over 9 bases. Looked up from germline, CDR1 is SGHRS and CDR2 is YFSETQ. The ends lost 1 base at V and 5 bases at J; junction bases unmatched: 9. This CDR3 is 16 amino acids long.

This clone occurred a few times. The chain links TRBV11-3 to TRBJ2-1; 9 nucleotides align to TRBD2. This CDR3 is built from 17 residues. Germline V CDR1 and CDR2: SGHNT, YENEEA. With 2 bases clipped from V and 10 bases from J, the junction kept 15 bases outside the gene matches. CDR3 nucleotide sequence: TGTGCCAGCAGCTTAAAGAGGCTAGCGGGAATGTTTTGGGAGCAGTTCTTC. It translates to CASSLKRLAGMFWEQFF.

The V call is TRBV30, the J call TRBJ2-5; tentative D call: TRBD1 (5 bases). CDR1 is GTSNPN, CDR2 SVGIG, per germline (reference sequence). V lost 2 bases, J lost 5 bases, and 12 bases lay in between. This CDR3 spans 13 amino acids. The DNA of the CDR3 is TGTGCCTGGAGTCAAGACAGTCGGGAGACCCAGTACTTC. Encoded protein: CAWSQDSRETQYF.

This chain uses TRBV21-1 with TRBJ2-2; the table calls TRBD1, which could not be checked here. TRBV21-1 is described as a pseudogene. There are 16 residues in the CDR3. In DNA, the CDR3 is TGTGCCAGCAGCAACCCGGATGACATGGACACCGGGGAGCTGTTTTTT. Encoded protein: CASSNPDDMDTGELFF.

The chain combines TRBV7-2 with TRBJ2-3; 12 nucleotides match TRBD2. CDR1 and CDR2 from the germline V gene are SGHTA and FQGNSA. The CDR3 loop spans 16 amino acids. V was clipped by 5 bases and J by 2 bases; unmatched bases: 5. Here the CDR3 DNA reads TGTGCCAGCAGCGCTGGGACTAGCGGGCACACAGATACGCAGTATTTT. Its translation: CASSAGTSGHTDTQYF.

The table lists this clone with a few counts. The V gene is TRBV6-6, the J gene TRBJ1-2; no definite D call. The V end was cut by 0 bases, the J end by 8 bases, with 16 bases between. The CDR3 length is 15 residues. Per germline, CDR1 MNHNY and CDR2 SVGAGI (reference sequence). This chain's CDR3 is CASSYSRISGAGYTF. The CDR3 coding sequence is TGTGCCAGCAGTTACTCGAGGATTAGTGGAGCGGGCTACACCTTC.

The chain's CDR3 is CASSLANNQPQHF. The CDR3 bases are TGTGCCAGCAGCTTAGCCAACAATCAGCCCCAGCATTTT. This sequence joins TRBV7-8 and TRBJ1-5; no firm D call. Germline V CDR1 and CDR2: SGHVS, FQNEAQ. Deletions cut 0 bases from V and 3 bases from J, with 3 bases between. The CDR3 sequence is 13 residues long. The complete variable domain, with remaining parts taken from reference TRBV7-8 and TRBJ1-5, reads GAGVSQSPRYKVAKRGQDVALRCDPISGHVSLFWYQQALGQGPEFLTYFQNEAQLDKSGLPSDRFFAERPEGSVSTLKIQRTQQEDSAVYLCASSLANNQPQHFGDGTRLSIL.

V and J are TRBV4-2 and TRBJ1-2, with D uncertain. The germline gives CDR1 LGHNA, CDR2 YNFKEQ. The length of the CDR3 is 15 residues. Trimming took 1 base from V and 8 from J, leaving 17 bases between them. The CDR3 DNA reads TGTGCCAGCAGCCAAGGGAGGGCCGACCTTGAGGGCTACACCTTC. It codes for CASSQGRADLEGYTF.

The rearrangement joins TRBV5-1 to TRBJ2-5, with TRBD2 identical over 9 bases. V shed 3 bases, J shed 5 bases, and the junction held 17 bases outside the gene matches. Germline V gene lookup returns CDR1 SGHRS and CDR2 YFSETQ. The CDR3 is made up of 18 amino acids. CDR3 sequence: CASSSQWGSGSNRETQYF. The CDR3 region has the DNA TGCGCCAGCAGCTCCCAATGGGGTAGCGGGAGTAATCGGGAGACCCAGTACTTC.